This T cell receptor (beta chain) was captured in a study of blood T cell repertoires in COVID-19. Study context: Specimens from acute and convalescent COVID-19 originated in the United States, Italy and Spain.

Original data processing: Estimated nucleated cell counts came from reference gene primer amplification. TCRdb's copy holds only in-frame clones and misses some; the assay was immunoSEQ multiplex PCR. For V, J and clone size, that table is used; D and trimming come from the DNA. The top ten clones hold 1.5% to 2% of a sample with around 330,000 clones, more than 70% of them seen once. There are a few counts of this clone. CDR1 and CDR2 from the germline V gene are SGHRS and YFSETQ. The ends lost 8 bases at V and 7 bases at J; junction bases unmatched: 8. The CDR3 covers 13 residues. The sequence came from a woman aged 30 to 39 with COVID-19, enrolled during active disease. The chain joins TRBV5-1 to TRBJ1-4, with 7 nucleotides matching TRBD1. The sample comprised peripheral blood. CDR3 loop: CASSTGDFEKLFF. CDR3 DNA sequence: TGCGCCAGTAGTACAGGGGACTTTGAAAAACTGTTTTTT. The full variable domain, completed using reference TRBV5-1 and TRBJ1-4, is KAGVTQTPRYLIKTRGQQVTLSCSPISGHRSVSWYQQTPGQGLQFLFEYFSETQRNKGNFPGRFSGRQFSNSRSEMNVSTLELGDSALYLCASSTGDFEKLFFGSGTQLSVL.